The 23 T cell receptor beta chains listed next were all sequenced from one sample in a study of shared clonotypes between healthy human individuals. Sequencing was performed with immunoSEQ multiplex PCR; in TCRdb, only in-frame clones are kept and a portion is missing. This sample has more than 400,000 clones; around 80% occur once, and the top ten carry around 11%. Sample: PBMCs. The receptor set was obtained from a woman aged 40 to 49 in good health. Some clones in this sample may be carry-over from other donors' samples.

This clone has a handful of counts. V usage is TRBV5-6 and J usage is TRBJ1-4; TRBD1 is a possible D gene (5 bases). The ends were cut back, 0 bases at V and 11 bases at J, with 17 bases in the middle. The germline V gene encodes CDR1 SGHDT and CDR2 YYEEEE. The CDR3 is 15 amino acids. As DNA, the CDR3 is TGTGCCAGCAGCTTGGTTACAGGCCCCGGTCGGAAACTGTTTTTT. Its translation: CASSLVTGPGRKLFF.

Remarks on this clone: This likely stems from a read error, as it lies one base from a far larger clone. The CDR3 sequence: CASNLRTGGMNTEAFF. Written as DNA, the CDR3 is TGTGCCAGCAACTTACGGACAGGGGGGATGAACACTGAAGCTTTCTTT. This sequence joins TRBV7-9 and TRBJ1-1, with TRBD1 matching 10 bases. Per germline, CDR1 SEHNR and CDR2 FQNEAQ (reference sequence). This CDR3 region has 16 residues.

This clone has just one count. This could be a read error, since a much larger clone is one nucleotide away. This chain joins TRBV27 and TRBJ2-7, with D tentatively TRBD1 (6 bases). CDR1 MNHEY and CDR2 SMNVEV come from the germline V gene (reference sequence). The V gene lost 6 bases and the J gene lost 1 base, with 10 bases spanning the gap. The length of the CDR3 is 13 residues. CDR3 in DNA: TGTGCCAGCAGCGGGGACAATTCCTACGAGCAGTACTTC. It encodes CASSGDNSYEQYF.

About this clone: This sample also contains other DNA sequences that code for the same CDR3. The V and J genes are TRBV20-1 and TRBJ2-7; D remains ambiguous. The CDR3 is 10 residues long. V lost 5 bases, J lost 6 bases, and 8 bases lay in between. Germline V lookup: CDR1 DFQATT, CDR2 SNEGSKA (reference sequence). The CDR3 is CSASLGEQYF. The CDR3 bases are TGCAGTGCTTCCCTTGGCGAGCAGTACTTC.

As to this clone: A much bigger clone sits one base away, suggesting this may be a read error. The same CDR3 also results from other DNA sequences found in this sample. The genes are TRBV10-3 and TRBJ2-2, with D hard to call. The length of the CDR3 is 12 residues. Germline-derived CDR1 and CDR2 are ENHRY and SYGVKD. The ends were cut back, 6 bases at V and 0 bases at J, with 2 bases in the middle. The CDR3 coding sequence is TGTGCCATCAGCCCGAACACCGGGGAGCTGTTTTTT. Residues: CAISPNTGELFF.

The CDR3 reads CSVGLGGLEKLFF. For the CDR3, the DNA is TGCAGCGTTGGACTCGGGGGGCTTGAAAAACTGTTTTTT. The rearrangement joins TRBV29-1 to TRBJ1-4, with D possibly being TRBD1 (6 bases). The CDR3 contains 13 residues. V was cut by 4 bases and J by 7 bases, with 13 bases left in between. CDR1 is SQVTM and CDR2 is ANQGSEA in the germline V gene.

The chain joins TRBV6-5 to TRBJ2-7; D remains unclear. Per germline, CDR1 MNHEY and CDR2 SVGAGI. The CDR3 extends over 13 amino acids. Trimming pared 0 bases from V and 2 bases from J, leaving 5 bases between. The CDR3 DNA reads TGTGCCAGCAGTTACTCTTTAGCCTACGAGCAGTACTTC. This gives the protein CASSYSLAYEQYF.

The J gene is TRBJ2-1, the V gene TRBV19; the D is unclear. The V gene's germline CDR1 is LNHDA and CDR2 SQIVND (reference sequence). This CDR3 is 15 amino acids long. Trimming left V 7 bases short and J 5 bases short, with 18 bases between. Written as DNA, the CDR3 is TGTGCCAGTACCCTGGACGGAATTCGAAACAATGAGCAGTTCTTC. Translated, it gives CASTLDGIRNNEQFF.

The rearrangement uses TRBV19 and TRBJ2-3; D possibly corresponds to TRBD2 (5 bases). Trimming took off 5 bases at V and 2 bases at J, with 14 bases between the two ends. Germline V gene sequence: CDR1 LNHDA, CDR2 SQIVND (reference sequence). The CDR3 is 15 amino acids. For the CDR3, the DNA is TGTGCCAGTAGTGGGCCCCGGACTGACACAGATACGCAGTATTTT. As protein: CASSGPRTDTDTQYF.

V gene TRBV30 combines with J gene TRBJ2-3; maybe TRBD2 (7 bases). Germline V gene sequence: CDR1 GTSNPN, CDR2 SVGIG (reference sequence). The length of the CDR3 is 12 residues. V was clipped by 4 bases and J by 6 bases, with 11 bases between them. The CDR3 bases are TGTGCCTGGACGGGGGGCCGGGATACGCAGTATTTT. It encodes CAWTGGRDTQYF. Complete variable domain (other parts from reference TRBV30 and TRBJ2-3): SQTIHQWPATLVQPVGSPLSLECTVEGTSNPNLYWYRQAAGRGLQLLFYSVGIGQISSEVPQNLSASRPQDRQFILSSKKLLLSDSGFYLCAWTGGRDTQYFGPGTRLTVL.

This clone was detected a few times. The chain joins TRBV7-2 to TRBJ1-1; 8 bases align to TRBD1. The CDR3 extends over 15 amino acids. CDR1 is SGHTA and CDR2 is FQGNSA in the germline V gene. The J segment lost 0 bases and the V segment lost 4 bases, leaving 4 bases of the junction unmatched. For the CDR3, the DNA is TGTGCCAGCAGCTGGAAGGGACAGGTGAACACTGAAGCTTTCTTT. Translating gives CASSWKGQVNTEAFF.

The chain carries TRBV7-9 and TRBJ2-6, with no clear D. Trimming took 7 bases from V and 2 from J, leaving 6 bases between them. The CDR3 loop spans 13 amino acids. CDR1 is SEHNR, CDR2 FQNEAQ, per germline (reference sequence). The CDR3 here is CASNPAGANVLTF. Written as DNA, the CDR3 is TGTGCCAGCAACCCTGCTGGGGCCAACGTCCTGACTTTC.

The chain carries TRBV25-1 and TRBJ2-5; 7 bases align to TRBD1. The CDR3 loop spans 15 amino acids. Germline V lookup: CDR1 MGHDK, CDR2 SYGVNS. J was trimmed by 3 bases and V by 1 base; bases with no gene match: 5. The CDR3 spells CASSEFQGDEETQYF. The CDR3 bases are TGTGCCAGCAGTGAATTTCAGGGGGATGAAGAGACCCAGTACTTC.

The chain joins TRBV29-1 to TRBJ2-3, with D maybe TRBD1 (5 bases). The germline CDR1 and CDR2 sequences are SQVTM and ANQGSEA. The CDR3 is 11 amino acids. V dropped 8 bases and J dropped 6 bases, with 12 bases sitting between them. CDR3 in DNA: TGCAGCATAGGGGCGGCGGATACGCAGTATTTT. This codes for CSIGAADTQYF.

The chain combines TRBV5-1 with TRBJ2-2; 13 bases are a match to TRBD2. Germline values: CDR1 SGHRS, CDR2 YFSETQ. Trimming at V came to 4 bases and at J to 5 bases, leaving 5 bases not matched to a gene. This CDR3 region has 16 residues. In nucleotides, the CDR3 is TGCGCCAGCAGCCCCGGACTAGCGGGAGTGACCGGGGAGCTGTTTTTT. Its translation is CASSPGLAGVTGELFF.

The rearrangement uses TRBV27 and TRBJ2-2; 13 nucleotides match TRBD2. CDR1 is MNHEY and CDR2 is SMNVEV in the germline V gene (reference sequence). J gave up 3 bases and V 1 base, and 2 bases lay outside the gene matches. The CDR3 is 17 residues long. The chain's CDR3 is CASSLFTSGRDTGELFF. For the CDR3, the DNA is TGTGCCAGCAGTTTATTTACTAGCGGGAGGGACACCGGGGAGCTGTTTTTT.

The V gene is TRBV10-3, the J gene TRBJ2-1; no reliable D call. CDR1 is ENHRY and CDR2 is SYGVKD in the germline V gene. There are 15 residues in the CDR3. V lost 1 base and J lost 2, with 9 bases in between. CDR3 residues: CAISEFQDTYNEQFF. For the CDR3, the DNA is TGTGCCATCAGTGAGTTTCAAGATACCTACAATGAGCAGTTCTTC.

The genes are TRBV18 and TRBJ1-1; D remains unclear. The germline V and J ends were trimmed by 3 bases and 8 bases, with 16 bases remaining between them. CDR1 is KGHSH and CDR2 is LQKENI in the germline V gene. CDR3 size: 14 residues. CDR3 nucleotides: TGTGCCAGCTCACCCCAAGGCCCCGCGCCCGAAGCTTTCTTT. Its translation is CASSPQGPAPEAFF.

The chain has TRBV5-1 and TRBJ2-7; no clear D gene. V gave up 2 bases and J gave up 0 bases, with 18 bases separating them. CDR1 and CDR2 from the germline V gene are SGHRS and YFSETQ. The length of the CDR3 is 17 residues. The chain's CDR3 is CASSLRPPSASSYEQYF. CDR3 bases: TGCGCCAGCAGCTTAAGACCCCCATCCGCGAGCTCCTACGAGCAGTACTTC.

This sequence joins TRBV28 and TRBJ2-6; 7 positions agree with TRBD2. Trimming took 6 bases from V and 2 from J; bases not matched to a gene: 10. The CDR3 covers 17 residues. Germline CDR1 and CDR2: MDHEN and SYDVKM. The CDR3 coding sequence is TGTGCCAGCAGCGGGGGGACTTGGGTGGCTGGGGCCAACGTCCTGACTTTC. Amino acid sequence: CASSGGTWVAGANVLTF.

The J gene is TRBJ2-7, the V gene TRBV7-7; 16 bases agree with TRBD2. Germline-derived CDR1 and CDR2 are SSHAT and FNYEAQ (reference sequence). There are 17 residues in the CDR3. V lost 5 bases and J lost 6; bases outside the gene matches: 10. The DNA of the CDR3 is TGTGCCAGCAGCGAGGGACTAGCGGGAGGGCCGGTTGGCGAGCAGTACTTC. Translated: CASSEGLAGGPVGEQYF.

By share of the sample, this clone is medium-sized. Other DNA sequences of this sample code for an identical CDR3. The chain employs TRBV27 and TRBJ2-7, with 7 bases lining up with TRBD1. The V gene end was trimmed by 5 bases and the J gene end by 0 bases; junction bases not matched to a gene: 7. There are 15 residues in the CDR3. Germline CDR1 and CDR2: MNHEY and SMNVEV (reference sequence). The CDR3 DNA is TGTGCCAGCAGTCCCGGGACAGCCTTCTCCTACGAGCAGTACTTC. Translated, it gives CASSPGTAFSYEQYF.

This clone was seen only once. V gene TRBV23-1 combines with J gene TRBJ2-1; D not resolved. TRBV23-1 is an ORF, and what it does is uncertain. The V end lost 0 bases, the J end lost 2 bases, and 11 bases lay between the germline ends. This CDR3 is 16 amino acids long. The CDR3 here is CASSQSPRYPYNEQFF. CDR3 DNA: TGCGCCAGCAGTCAATCTCCCAGGTACCCCTACAATGAGCAGTTCTTC.